These 27 T cell receptor beta chains were all obtained from the same sample, sequenced in a study of shared clonotypes between healthy human individuals. Libraries were prepared by immunoSEQ multiplex PCR; TCRdb keeps only in-frame clonotypes and omits some of them. The sample gives 190,000 or so clones, roughly 70% of which show up once; less than 11% is in the top ten. Specimen: memory CD4+ T cells sorted from blood. The sample's subset: CD45RA-negative fraction. These receptors were obtained from a man aged 25 to 40 in good health.

This clone was counted between two and nine times. The rearrangement links TRBV6-6 to TRBJ2-1, with a tentative D call TRBD2 (6 bases). Germline CDR1 and CDR2: MNHNY and SVGAGI (reference sequence). The CDR3 runs to 16 residues. Trimming cost V 11 bases and J 1 base, with 21 bases left between them. DNA for the CDR3: TGTGCCCCCCCTAGGTGGGACTCCTCGTCCTACAATGAGCAGTTCTTC. This sequence encodes CAPPRWDSSSYNEQFF.

The J gene is TRBJ2-7, the V gene TRBV11-3; D may be TRBD1 (6 bases). Per germline, CDR1 SGHNT and CDR2 YENEEA. CDR3 size: 15 residues. The V and J ends lost 1 base and 7 bases respectively, with 17 bases between them. CDR3 in amino acids: CASSLVSRGVREQYF. The CDR3 DNA follows: TGTGCCAGCAGCTTAGTATCCAGGGGCGTAAGAGAGCAGTACTTC.

This clone was observed at least ten times. The chain has TRBV30 and TRBJ1-5; D perhaps matches TRBD1 (5 bases). CDR1 and CDR2 (germline): GTSNPN, SVGIG (reference sequence). The length of the CDR3 is 11 residues. V was pared by 3 bases and J by 10 bases, with 10 bases between. CDR3 DNA sequence: TGTGCCTGGAGCGATCAGGGTCCCCAGCATTTT. Its protein is CAWSDQGPQHF.

As concerns this clone: The identical CDR3 is also encoded by other nucleotide sequences in the sample. The chain recombines TRBV15 with TRBJ2-1, with 7 nucleotides matching TRBD1. The V and J ends lost 2 bases and 8 bases, in that order; junction bases with no gene match: 6. The CDR3 has 14 residues. The V gene's germline CDR1 is LNHNV and CDR2 YYDKDF (reference sequence). CDR3 DNA sequence: TGTGCCACCAGCAGATCGACAGGGCGGCATGAGCAGTTCTTC. This encodes CATSRSTGRHEQFF.

The chain recombines TRBV6-5 with TRBJ1-1; D unresolved. V lost 7 bases and J 4 bases, leaving 13 bases between the germline ends. In germline, CDR1 is MNHEY, CDR2 SVGAGI. There are 13 residues in the CDR3. CDR3 residues: CASTLLGGTEAFF. CDR3 DNA: TGTGCCAGCACCCTACTGGGAGGCACTGAAGCTTTCTTT.

The gene calls are TRBV28 and TRBJ1-5; TRBD1 matches at 10 bases. This CDR3 spans 14 amino acids. The junction had 2 bases not matched to a gene; V was cut back by 6 bases and J by 3 bases. Germline V gene data show CDR1 as MDHEN and CDR2 as SYDVKM. The CDR3 region is CASRRQGANQPQHF. The CDR3 bases are TGTGCCAGCAGACGACAGGGGGCCAATCAGCCCCAGCATTTT.

The chain couples TRBV5-8 to TRBJ1-5; TRBD1 might be the D (5 bases). Trimming took 5 bases from V and 0 from J, leaving 12 bases between them. The germline CDR1 and CDR2 sequences are SGHTS and YDEGEE. The CDR3 contains 15 residues. This CDR3 is CASSLAGVSNQPQHF. The DNA of the CDR3 is TGTGCCAGCAGTCTTGCGGGGGTTAGCAATCAGCCCCAGCATTTT. The entire variable domain, with the rest obtained from reference TRBV5-8 and TRBJ1-5, is as follows: EAGVTQSPTHLIKTRGQQATLRCSPISGHTSVYWYQQALGLGLQFLLWYDEGEERNRGNFPPRFSGRQFPNYSSELNVNALELEDSALYLCASSLAGVSNQPQHFGDGTRLSIL.

The CDR3 nucleotides read TGTGCCAGCATCCCAAGCTCCTACGAGCAGTACTTC. This encodes CASIPSSYEQYF. The chain couples TRBV2 to TRBJ2-7, with D unresolved. Germline values: CDR1 SNHLY, CDR2 FYNNEI. The V and J ends lost 7 bases and 0 bases respectively, with 7 bases between them. The CDR3 is 12 residues long. Full variable domain (outside the CDR3, taken from reference TRBV2 and TRBJ2-7): EPEVTQTPSHQVTQMGQEVILRCVPISNHLYFYWYRQILGQKVEFLVSFYNNEISEKSEIFDDQFSVERPDGSNFTLKIRSTKLEDSAMYFCASIPSSYEQYFGPGTRLTVT.

The gene calls are TRBV27 and TRBJ2-3, with TRBD1 as a possible D gene (6 bases). V shed 6 bases and J shed 8 bases, with 12 bases lying between them. CDR1 and CDR2 (germline): MNHEY, SMNVEV (reference sequence). The CDR3 has 12 amino acids. CDR3 nucleotides: TGTGCCAGCAGAAACAGGGCGGGTACGCAGTATTTT. This codes for CASRNRAGTQYF.

Details on this clone: Other DNA sequences in the sample encode the same CDR3. The chain uses TRBV7-2 and TRBJ2-5; a weak D match, TRBD1 (5 bases). Germline V gene sequence: CDR1 SGHTA, CDR2 FQGNSA. The CDR3 runs to 14 residues. V lost 1 base and J lost 1, with 7 bases in between. The CDR3 spells CASSLGRAQETQYF. CDR3 nucleotides: TGTGCCAGCAGCTTAGGCAGGGCCCAAGAGACCCAGTACTTC.

V is TRBV30 and J is TRBJ2-1, with 7 nucleotides matching TRBD1. Germline V gene lookup returns CDR1 GTSNPN and CDR2 SVGIG (reference sequence). J gave up 7 bases and V 5 bases, and 5 bases lay outside the gene matches. The CDR3 totals 12 residues. Here the CDR3 DNA reads TGTGCCTGGGGGGACAGAAGTAATGAGCAGTTCTTC. Translating it yields CAWGDRSNEQFF.

The gene calls are TRBV6-6 and TRBJ2-7, with TRBD1 matching 7 bases. The CDR3 contains 14 residues. The germline V gene encodes CDR1 MNHNY and CDR2 SVGAGI (reference sequence). The V segment lost 1 base and the J segment 6 bases; nucleotides outside the gene matches: 6. CDR3 nucleotides: TGTGCCAGCAGTTACTTAAACAGGGGTCTCGAGCAGTACTTC. Protein product: CASSYLNRGLEQYF.

This chain uses TRBV2 with TRBJ2-7; D gene uncertain. Germline V gene sequence: CDR1 SNHLY, CDR2 FYNNEI. V was pared by 1 base and J by 4 bases, with 5 bases between. CDR3 length: 12 amino acids. The CDR3 is CASSEETYEQYF. The DNA of the CDR3 is TGTGCCAGCAGTGAAGAGACTTACGAGCAGTACTTC.

The gene calls are TRBV2 and TRBJ2-7; D is undetermined. Germline CDR1 SNHLY, CDR2 FYNNEI. The CDR3 sequence is 14 residues long. V lost 3 bases, J lost 2 bases, and 11 bases lay in between. CDR3 DNA sequence: TGTGCCAGCAGTGAGACGATTGGACCCTACGAGCAGTACTTC. Amino acids: CASSETIGPYEQYF.

This clone occurred a few times. Other DNA sequences in this sample translate to the same CDR3. The rearrangement uses TRBV7-7 and TRBJ2-1, with 10 bases identical to TRBD2. V gave up 3 bases and J gave up 4 bases; unmatched junction bases: 6. The CDR3 length is 16 residues. CDR1 SSHAT and CDR2 FNYEAQ come from the germline V gene (reference sequence). CDR3 loop: CASSLGAGGGYNEQFF. The CDR3 bases are TGTGCCAGCAGCTTGGGAGCGGGAGGGGGATACAATGAGCAGTTCTTC. Supplemented by reference TRBV7-7 and TRBJ2-1, the full variable domain reads GAGVSQSPRYKVTKRGQDVTLRCDPISSHATLYWYQQALGQGPEFLTYFNYEAQPDKSGLPSDRFSAERPEGSISTLTIQRTEQRDSAMYRCASSLGAGGGYNEQFFGPGTRLTVL.

This chain connects TRBV2 to TRBJ1-2; TRBD1 aligns across 11 bases. CDR1 is SNHLY, CDR2 FYNNEI, per germline. The V and J ends lost 6 bases and 7 bases, in that order; junction bases with no gene match: 4. The CDR3 runs to 13 residues. CDR3: CASRGTGGLGYTF. In nucleotides, the CDR3 is TGTGCCAGCAGGGGGACAGGGGGTCTTGGCTACACCTTC.

V and J are TRBV7-4 and TRBJ2-5; TRBD2 agrees at 7 bases. The length of the CDR3 is 13 residues. J lost 2 bases, V lost 6 bases, and 3 bases had no gene match. The germline V gene encodes CDR1 SGHVT and CDR2 SQSDAQ. CDR3 in amino acids: CASRRGVQETQYF. The CDR3 nucleotides read TGTGCCAGCAGACGGGGGGTTCAAGAGACCCAGTACTTC.

The J gene is TRBJ1-2, the V gene TRBV5-8, with 8 bases matching TRBD1. CDR1 SGHTS and CDR2 YDEGEE come from the germline V gene. V shed 2 bases and J 7 bases; nucleotides not matched to a gene: 7. The CDR3 covers 14 residues. DNA of the CDR3: TGTGCCAGCAGCTTCAGGGGGCGCAGGGGTGGCTACACCTTC. This gives the protein CASSFRGRRGGYTF.

The chain is built from TRBV7-9 and TRBJ2-1; 8 bases map to TRBD2. Germline CDR1 SEHNR, CDR2 FQNEAQ (reference sequence). The CDR3 has 16 amino acids. Trimming cost V 2 bases and J 4 bases; bases outside gene matches: 7. CDR3 sequence reads: CASSLSLSGTYNEQFF. CDR3 DNA sequence: TGTGCCAGCAGCTTATCTCTTAGCGGGACGTACAATGAGCAGTTCTTC.

This clone was recorded only once. This rearrangement joins TRBV29-1 to TRBJ2-1; perhaps TRBD2 as D (6 bases). CDR1 is SQVTM and CDR2 is ANQGSEA in the germline V gene. The V gene lost 6 bases and the J gene lost 7 bases, with 13 bases spanning the gap. The CDR3 is 12 amino acids. This CDR3 is CSVGGGVNEQFF. DNA of the CDR3: TGCAGCGTCGGAGGAGGGGTTAATGAGCAGTTCTTC.

The chain employs TRBV2 and TRBJ2-3; TRBD1 agrees at 7 bases. The V segment lost 6 bases and the J segment 2 bases; nucleotides outside the gene matches: 8. CDR1 SNHLY and CDR2 FYNNEI come from the germline V gene. The CDR3 totals 15 residues. The CDR3 loop reads CASRRQGYYTDTQYF. The CDR3, as DNA: TGTGCCAGCAGACGACAGGGATATTACACAGATACGCAGTATTTT.

This chain joins TRBV9 and TRBJ2-1, with 15 bases lining up with TRBD2. CDR3 length: 17 amino acids. Trimming cost V 0 bases and J 4 bases; bases outside gene matches: 2. The germline CDR1 and CDR2 sequences are SGDLS and YYNGEE. In DNA, the CDR3 is TGTGCCAGCAGCGTAGGGACTAGCGGGAGGGCTTACAATGAGCAGTTCTTC. Translated, it gives CASSVGTSGRAYNEQFF.

The CDR3 DNA sequence: TGTGCCAGCAGTCAAAGCGGGAGGGCACGCCACGAGCAGTACTTC. As protein: CASSQSGRARHEQYF. The chain carries TRBV27 and TRBJ2-7; 10 nucleotides agree with TRBD2. Trimming removed 5 bases from V and 5 bases from J; junction bases left unmatched: 9. This CDR3 comprises 15 residues. In germline, CDR1 is MNHEY, CDR2 SMNVEV (reference sequence).

CDR3 loop: CASSPGATNEKLFF. The CDR3 DNA follows: TGTGCCAGCAGCCCAGGAGCAACTAATGAAAAACTGTTTTTT. This chain joins TRBV4-2 and TRBJ1-4; D is unresolved. V lost 4 bases and J lost 0, with 6 bases in between. Germline V lookup: CDR1 LGHNA, CDR2 YNFKEQ. CDR3 size: 14 residues.

This clone was counted between two and nine times. This chain links TRBV7-3 with TRBJ1-1; a weak D match, TRBD1 (6 bases). The V end was cut by 6 bases, the J end by 0 bases, with 14 bases between. This CDR3 has 15 amino acids. Germline values: CDR1 SGHTA, CDR2 FQGTGA. For the CDR3, the DNA is TGTGCCAGCAGAGGGACAACAATCATGAACACTGAAGCTTTCTTT. This translates into CASRGTTIMNTEAFF.

The rearrangement joins TRBV10-3 to TRBJ2-1; D is unresolved. CDR3 size: 14 residues. Germline values: CDR1 ENHRY, CDR2 SYGVKD. The V gene lost 3 bases and the J gene lost 0 bases, with 6 bases spanning the gap. The CDR3 reads CAISEASSYNEQFF. In DNA, the CDR3 is TGTGCCATCAGTGAAGCCAGCTCCTACAATGAGCAGTTCTTC.

In this sample, this clone turned up a few times. This chain connects TRBV5-4 to TRBJ1-2; 8 bases match TRBD1. Germline assignment: CDR1 SGHNT and CDR2 YYREEE (reference sequence). The CDR3 length is 15 residues. Trimming took 1 base from V and 2 from J; bases not matched to a gene: 4. The chain's CDR3 is CASSLQDRANYGYTF. The DNA of the CDR3 is TGTGCCAGCAGCTTGCAGGACAGGGCGAACTATGGCTACACCTTC.